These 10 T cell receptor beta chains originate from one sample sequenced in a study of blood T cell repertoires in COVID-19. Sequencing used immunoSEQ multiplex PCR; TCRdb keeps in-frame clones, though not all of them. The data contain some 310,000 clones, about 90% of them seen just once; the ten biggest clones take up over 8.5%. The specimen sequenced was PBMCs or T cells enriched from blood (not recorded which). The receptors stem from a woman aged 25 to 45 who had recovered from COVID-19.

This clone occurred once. CDR3: CASSRYRTSGQETQYF. The CDR3 DNA reads as TGTGCCAGCAGCCGTTACCGAACTAGCGGCCAAGAGACCCAGTACTTC. The chain employs TRBV7-9 and TRBJ2-5, with 8 bases that match TRBD2. The V gene end was trimmed by 5 bases and the J gene end by 1 base; junction bases not matched to a gene: 9. Germline V gene sequence: CDR1 SEHNR, CDR2 FQNEAQ (reference sequence). The CDR3 has 16 residues.

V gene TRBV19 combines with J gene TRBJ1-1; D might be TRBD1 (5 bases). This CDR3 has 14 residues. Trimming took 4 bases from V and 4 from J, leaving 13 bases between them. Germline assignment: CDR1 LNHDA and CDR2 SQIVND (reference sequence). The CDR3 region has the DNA TGTGCCAGTAGTAGGGGGGTCCAAACCACTGAAGCTTTCTTT. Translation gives CASSRGVQTTEAFF. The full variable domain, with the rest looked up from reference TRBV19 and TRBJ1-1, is DGGITQSPKYLFRKEGQNVTLSCEQNLNHDAMYWYRQDPGQGLRLIYYSQIVNDFQKGDIAEGYSVSREKKESFPLTVTSAQKNPTAFYLCASSRGVQTTEAFFGQGTRLTVV.

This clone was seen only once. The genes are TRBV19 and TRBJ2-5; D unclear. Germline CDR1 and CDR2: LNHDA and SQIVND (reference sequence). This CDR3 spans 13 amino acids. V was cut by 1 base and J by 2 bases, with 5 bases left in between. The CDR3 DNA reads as TGTGCCAGTAGTATAGCCACACAAGAGACCCAGTACTTC. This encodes CASSIATQETQYF.

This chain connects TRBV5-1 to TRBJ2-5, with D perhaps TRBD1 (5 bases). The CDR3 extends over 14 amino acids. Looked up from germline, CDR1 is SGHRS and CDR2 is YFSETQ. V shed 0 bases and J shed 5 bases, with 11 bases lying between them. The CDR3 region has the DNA TGCGCCAGCAGCTTGGGTCAAGGGGTGGAGACCCAGTACTTC. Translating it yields CASSLGQGVETQYF.

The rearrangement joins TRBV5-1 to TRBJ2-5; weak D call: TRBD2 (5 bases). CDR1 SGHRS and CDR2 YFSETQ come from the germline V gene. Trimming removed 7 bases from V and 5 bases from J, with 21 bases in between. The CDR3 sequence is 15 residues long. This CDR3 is CASVRNWEIRETQYF. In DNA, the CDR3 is TGCGCCAGCGTCAGAAATTGGGAGATTAGGGAGACCCAGTACTTC.

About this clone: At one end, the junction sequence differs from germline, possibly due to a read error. CDR3 amino acids: CAISGQGDETFF. CDR3 nucleotide sequence: TGTGCCATCAGTGGGCAGGGGGATGAAACTTTCTTT. The J gene is TRBJ1-1, the V gene TRBV10-3; TRBD1 aligns across 7 bases. CDR1 and CDR2 from the germline V gene are ENHRY and SYGVKD. The CDR3 has 12 amino acids.

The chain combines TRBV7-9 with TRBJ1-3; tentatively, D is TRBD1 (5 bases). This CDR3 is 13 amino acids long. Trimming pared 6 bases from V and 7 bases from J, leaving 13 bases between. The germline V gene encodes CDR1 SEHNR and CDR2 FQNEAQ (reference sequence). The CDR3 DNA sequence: TGTGCCAGCAGGGGGGACTTGACCAACACCATATATTTT. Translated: CASRGDLTNTIYF.

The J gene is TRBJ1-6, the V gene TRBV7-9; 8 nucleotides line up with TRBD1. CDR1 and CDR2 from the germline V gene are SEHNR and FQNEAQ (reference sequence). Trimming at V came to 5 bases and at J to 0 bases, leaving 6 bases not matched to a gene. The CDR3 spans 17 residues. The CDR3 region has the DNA TGTGCCAGCAGCCGGACAGGGATGATCTCCTATAATTCACCCCTCCACTTT. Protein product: CASSRTGMISYNSPLHF.

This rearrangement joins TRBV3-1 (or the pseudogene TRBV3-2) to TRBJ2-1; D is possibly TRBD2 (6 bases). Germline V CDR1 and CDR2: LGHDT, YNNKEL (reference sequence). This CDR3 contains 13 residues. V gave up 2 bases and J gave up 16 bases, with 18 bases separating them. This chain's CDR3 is CASSQIGVPGDFF. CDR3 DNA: TGTGCCAGCAGCCAAATTGGGGTCCCGGGGGATTTCTTC.

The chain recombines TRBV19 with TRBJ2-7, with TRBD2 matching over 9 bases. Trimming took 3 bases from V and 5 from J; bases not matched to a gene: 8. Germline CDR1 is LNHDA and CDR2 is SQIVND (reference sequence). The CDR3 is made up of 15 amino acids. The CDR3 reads CASSMGLAGFDEQYF. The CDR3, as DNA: TGTGCCAGTAGTATGGGACTAGCTGGATTCGACGAGCAGTACTTC.